This TCR beta chain is drawn from a study of blood T cells in healthy people across ages. Study results and limitations: Diversity of TCR beta per million T cells declined in a roughly linear way with age.

This clonotype was counted only a few times. Its matching antigen is unknown. Primed by a sample-barcoded 5' primer and a J-beta primer mix, a second PCR proceeded for about 6 to 11 cycles. TCRdb re-analysed the 5' RACE reads in MiXCR, keeping a single row per CDR3 protein. The sample has over a million distinct CDR3 sequences; 35% to 55% are singletons. CDR3 length: 12 residues. Germline lookup yields CDR1 PRHDT and CDR2 FYEKMQ (reference sequence). Between the trimmed V and J ends, which lost 6 bases and 5 bases, there was a span of 11 bases. The sample taken for sequencing was blood. V gene TRBV13 combines with J gene TRBJ2-7; D is uncertain. The receptor was derived from a woman aged 55-69 years in good health. This CDR3 reads CASSPHSHEQYF. Here the CDR3 DNA reads TGTGCCAGCAGTCCTCATAGTCACGAGCAGTACTTC.